This TCR beta chain derives from a study of Ad26.COV2.S vaccination and SARS-CoV-2 variants. Study details: Ad26.COV2.S given intramuscularly, once or twice 56 days apart. Study-wide points: Vaccine and placebo groups showed comparable non-spike TCR breadth. Post-vaccination spike-specific CD8+ and CD4+ T cell responses reportedly had substantial breadth.

The CDR3 runs to 14 residues. V was shortened by 2 bases and J by 8 bases, with 15 bases between the two germline ends. The V gene's germline CDR1 is MNHEY and CDR2 SVGEGT. Treatment denoted: 15 to 20 received Ad26.COV2.S at low or high dose, single or two shots; 5 received placebo; per-sample allocation not given. At day 63 after the first vaccine or placebo injection, samples were drawn. Comments on this clone: Its cognate antigen is unknown.

Produced via immunoSEQ multiplex PCR; TCRdb's table is partial and in-frame only. The sample records around 340,000 clones, 75% to 90% being singletons. The V gene is TRBV6-2 or TRBV6-3, the J gene TRBJ1-2; D is unresolved. This sequence was found in a person between 18 and 59 years old who received the Ad26.COV2.S COVID-19 vaccine or a placebo. The sequences come from peripheral blood, collected in a trial of Ad26.COV2.S vaccine versus placebo. CDR3 protein: CASSYDASLEGYTF. CDR3 coding DNA: TGTGCCAGCAGTTACGACGCCTCCTTGGAGGGCTACACCTTC.